The subject of this entry is one T cell receptor beta chain. Its antigen is not identified. Treatment described: roughly ten-day PBMC culture with coronavirus spike peptide pools or control peptides (ViraFEST assay). Gathering of the CD4+ T cells, from the unexposed donor, took place before the COVID-19 pandemic (2011-2018). The culture of two million PBMCs per well included 8.5 to 10 IU/ml IL-2 and about 10 ug/ml peptide pools. The data were taken from a study of vaccination and CD4 T cells after COVID-19. On the study more broadly: Post-vaccination specimens were collected at a median of roughly 65 days following dose two (range 14 to 241). Either a CEFX pool, an HIV-1 Nef pool, or no peptide was added to control cultures. General observations from the study: Although the median of SARS-CoV-2-reactive clonotypes rose from around 20 to 38, the change was not significant.

The assay that was used to sequence DNA from cultured CD4+ T cells was the Oncomine TCR Beta short-read assay. TCRdb re-called the PCR reads with MiXCR, one entry per CDR3 protein. The data hold about 10,000 distinct CDR3 sequences, with around a third observed a single time. Sequences were obtained from CD4+ T cells from blood, cultured in vitro. This TCR was recovered from a human donor in good health.

The CDR3 sequence: CASSLGQGYVHGYTF. CDR3 nucleotide sequence: TGTGCCAGCAGTTTGGGGCAGGGGTACGTACATGGCTACACCTTC. This sequence joins TRBV12-3 or TRBV12-4 and TRBJ1-2; tentative D call: TRBD1 (6 bases). Trimming left V 3 bases short and J 6 bases short, with 17 bases between. This CDR3 has 15 residues.